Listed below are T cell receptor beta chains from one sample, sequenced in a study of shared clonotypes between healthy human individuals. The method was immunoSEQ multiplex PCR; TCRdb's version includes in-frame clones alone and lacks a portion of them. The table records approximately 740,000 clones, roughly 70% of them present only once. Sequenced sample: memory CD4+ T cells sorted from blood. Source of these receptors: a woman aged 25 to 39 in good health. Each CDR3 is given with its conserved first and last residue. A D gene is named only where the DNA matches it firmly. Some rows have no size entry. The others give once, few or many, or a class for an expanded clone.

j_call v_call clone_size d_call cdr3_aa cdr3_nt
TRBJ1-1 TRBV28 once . CASSRLVNTEAFF TGTGCCAGCAGTCGGTTGGTGAACACTGAAGCTTTCTTT
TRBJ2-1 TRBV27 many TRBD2 CASRRGSGSFDNEQFF TGTGCCAGCAGACGGGGTAGCGGGAGCTTTGACAATGAGCAGTTCTTC
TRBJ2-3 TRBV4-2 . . CASSQGVAPSTDTQYF TGTGCCAGCAGCCAAGGAGTAGCGCCAAGCACAGATACGCAGTATTTT
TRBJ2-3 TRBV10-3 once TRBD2 CAISLREADTQYF TGTGCCATCAGTTTGCGGGAGGCTGATACGCAGTATTTT
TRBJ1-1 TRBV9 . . CASSVGQGTPYTEAFF TGTGCCAGCAGCGTGGGTCAGGGGACCCCCTACACTGAAGCTTTCTTT
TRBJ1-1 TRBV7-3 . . CASSVQSDTEAFF TGTGCCAGCAGCGTGCAGTCGGACACTGAAGCTTTCTTT
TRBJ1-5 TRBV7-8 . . CASSLARPPLYSNQPQHF TGTGCCAGCAGCTTAGCGAGGCCGCCTCTTTATAGCAATCAGCCCCAGCATTTT
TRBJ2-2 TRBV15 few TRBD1 CATSRGIQGDTGELFF TGTGCCACCAGCAGAGGAATACAGGGGGACACCGGGGAGCTGTTTTTT
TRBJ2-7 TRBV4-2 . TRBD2 CASSQLGGRGLYEQYF TGTGCCAGCAGCCAACTGGGCGGGAGGGGACTTTACGAGCAGTACTTC
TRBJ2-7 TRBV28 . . CASRGTGRSSYEQYF TGTGCCAGCAGAGGCACAGGAAGAAGCTCCTACGAGCAGTACTTC
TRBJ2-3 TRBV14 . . CASSQFGLSTDTQYF TGTGCCAGCAGCCAATTCGGGTTGAGCACAGATACGCAGTATTTT
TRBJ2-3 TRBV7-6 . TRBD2 CASRLTSGRDTQYF TGTGCCAGCAGACTAACTAGCGGGAGAGATACGCAGTATTTT
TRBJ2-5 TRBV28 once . CASSLQGTALSQTQYF TGTGCCAGCAGTTTGCAGGGGACTGCACTTTCCCAGACCCAGTACTTC
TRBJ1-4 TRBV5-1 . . CASSAPGHRGVGEELFF TGCGCCAGCAGCGCGCCGGGACATCGGGGGGTGGGTGAAGAACTGTTTTTT
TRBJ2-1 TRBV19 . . CASSIDRGIWNEQFF TGTGCCAGTAGTATAGATCGGGGGATTTGGAATGAGCAGTTCTTC
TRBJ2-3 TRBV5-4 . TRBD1 CASSPPGQGMVTQYF TGTGCCAGCAGCCCCCCGGGACAGGGGATGGTTACGCAGTATTTT
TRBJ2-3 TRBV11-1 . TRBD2 CASGSGSTDTQYF TGTGCCAGTGGTAGCGGGAGCACAGATACGCAGTATTTT
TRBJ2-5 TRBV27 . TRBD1 CASSLRQGWETQYF TGTGCCAGCAGTTTAAGACAGGGGTGGGAGACCCAGTACTTC
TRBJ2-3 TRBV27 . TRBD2 CARTGTPGGTKYF TGTGCCCGCACGGGCACCCCGGGGGGTACGAAGTATTTT
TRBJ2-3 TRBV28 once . CASSLWASASTDTQYF TGTGCCAGCAGTTTATGGGCTAGCGCTAGCACAGATACGCAGTATTTT
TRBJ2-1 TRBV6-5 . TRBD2 CASSYSRLAGLNEQFF TGTGCCAGCAGTTACTCCCGCTTAGCGGGATTGAATGAGCAGTTCTTC
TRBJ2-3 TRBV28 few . CASSVYWGGGTDTQYF TGTGCCAGCAGTGTTTACTGGGGAGGCGGCACAGATACGCAGTATTTT
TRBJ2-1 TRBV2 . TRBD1 CASGRDRRNEQFF TGTGCCAGCGGAAGGGACAGGCGCAATGAGCAGTTCTTC
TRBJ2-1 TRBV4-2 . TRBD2 CASSQGLAGDYNEQFF TGTGCCAGCAGCCAAGGTCTAGCGGGCGACTACAATGAGCAGTTCTTC
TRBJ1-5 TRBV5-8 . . CASSFGGYSNQPQHF TGTGCCAGCAGCTTTGGGGGTTATAGCAATCAGCCCCAGCATTTT
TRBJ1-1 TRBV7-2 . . CASSPRIAAGTEAFF TGTGCCAGCAGCCCGAGGATAGCCGCGGGCACTGAAGCTTTCTTT
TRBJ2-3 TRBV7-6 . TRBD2 CASSPSVSSGSWGDTQYF TGTGCCAGCAGCCCGTCCGTCTCTAGCGGGAGTTGGGGAGATACGCAGTATTTT
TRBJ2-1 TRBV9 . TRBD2 CASRGLADREFF TGTGCCAGCAGGGGACTAGCTGACAGGGAGTTCTTC
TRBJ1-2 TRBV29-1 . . CSVDRGPGYTF TGCAGCGTTGACAGGGGACCTGGCTACACCTTC
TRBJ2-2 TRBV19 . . CASTETGRKAGELFF TGTGCCAGTACCGAGACAGGGAGGAAAGCCGGGGAGCTGTTTTTT
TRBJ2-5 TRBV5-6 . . CASSLARGARETQYF TGTGCCAGCAGCTTGGCCAGGGGGGCAAGGGAGACCCAGTACTTC
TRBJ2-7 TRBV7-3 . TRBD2 CASSPRGGVGSSYEQYF TGTGCCAGCAGCCCCCGGGGGGGGGTCGGCAGCTCCTACGAGCAGTACTTC
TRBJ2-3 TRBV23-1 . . CASSQSPGVGDTDTQYF TGCGCCAGCAGTCAATCCCCTGGTGTTGGGGACACAGATACGCAGTATTTT
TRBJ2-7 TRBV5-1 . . CASSNWREERQYF TGCGCCAGCAGCAATTGGAGAGAAGAACGGCAGTACTTC
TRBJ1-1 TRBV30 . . CAWSYENTEAFF TGTGCCTGGAGTTACGAGAACACTGAAGCTTTCTTT
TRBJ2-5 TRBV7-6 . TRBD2 CASSLHYSGRAAETQYF TGTGCCAGCAGCTTACACTACAGCGGGAGGGCCGCAGAGACCCAGTACTTC
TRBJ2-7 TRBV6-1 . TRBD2 CASSESGNLPLEQYF TGTGCCAGCAGTGAAAGCGGGAACCTCCCCCTCGAGCAGTACTTC
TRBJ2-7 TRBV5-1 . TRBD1 CASSLIGQGAVEQYF TGCGCCAGCAGCCTAATCGGACAGGGGGCCGTGGAGCAGTACTTC
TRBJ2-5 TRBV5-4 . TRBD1 CASSRSTGDRQETQYF TGTGCCAGCAGTCGTTCCACAGGGGACCGCCAAGAGACCCAGTACTTC
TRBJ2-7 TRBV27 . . CASSSLRRREYEQYF TGTGCCAGCAGTTCTCTTAGAAGGAGAGAATACGAGCAGTACTTC
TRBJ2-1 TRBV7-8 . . CASSPLVLAIKNHEQFF TGTGCCAGCAGCCCCCTGGTCCTCGCGATTAAAAACCATGAGCAGTTCTTC
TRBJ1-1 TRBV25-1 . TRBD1 CASSAQDRVTEAFF TGTGCCAGCAGTGCCCAGGACAGGGTCACTGAAGCTTTCTTT
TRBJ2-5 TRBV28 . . CASSLLVGQRGETQYF TGTGCCAGCAGTTTGTTGGTTGGACAGCGGGGAGAGACCCAGTACTTC
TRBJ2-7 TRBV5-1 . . CASSLSQPGTRTYEQYF TGCGCCAGCAGCTTGAGCCAGCCTGGTACTCGTACCTACGAGCAGTACTTC
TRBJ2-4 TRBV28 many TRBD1 CASSSSGTGGSIQYF TGTGCCAGCAGTTCGTCCGGGACAGGGGGCAGCATTCAGTACTTC
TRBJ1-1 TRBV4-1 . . CASSQDGGSSAEAFF TGCGCCAGCAGCCAAGATGGGGGGTCGAGCGCTGAAGCTTTCTTT
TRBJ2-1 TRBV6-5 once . CASSYSRLTLYNEQFF TGTGCCAGCAGTTACTCGAGACTTACGCTTTACAATGAGCAGTTCTTC
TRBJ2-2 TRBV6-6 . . CASSSKRKDAGELFF TGTGCCAGCAGTTCCAAGCGTAAAGACGCCGGGGAGCTGTTTTTT
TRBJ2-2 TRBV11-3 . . CASSPDNRGLFF TGTGCCAGCAGCCCAGATAACCGCGGGCTGTTTTTT
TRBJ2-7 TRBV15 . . CATSMGGYEQYF TGTGCCACCAGCATGGGGGGTTACGAGCAGTACTTC
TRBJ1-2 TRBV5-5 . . CASSTDTPRVVDGYTF TGTGCCAGCAGCACGGACACGCCAAGGGTTGTCGATGGCTACACCTTC
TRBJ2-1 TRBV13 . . CASSPPGSHSDNEQFF TGTGCCAGCAGCCCCCCCGGGAGTCATAGCGACAATGAGCAGTTCTTC
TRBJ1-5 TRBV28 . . CASSSSGIVRRNQPQHF TGTGCCAGCAGTTCCTCTGGAATAGTACGGCGGAATCAGCCCCAGCATTTT
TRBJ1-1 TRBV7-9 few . CASSLGGSSNTEAFF TGTGCCAGCAGCTTAGGTGGGAGTTCGAACACTGAAGCTTTCTTT
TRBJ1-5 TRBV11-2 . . CASSFGNGYSNQPQHF TGTGCCAGCAGCTTTGGAAACGGTTATAGCAATCAGCCCCAGCATTTT
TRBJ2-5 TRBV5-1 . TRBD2 CASSILAGRKETQYF TGCGCCAGCAGCATCCTAGCGGGTAGGAAGGAGACCCAGTACTTC